This T cell receptor beta chain was identified during a study of blood T cell repertoires in COVID-19 (dated by TCRdb to 2018 to 2020). About the full investigation: Samples covering the acute and convalescent phases of COVID-19 were provided by collaborators in the United States, Italy and Spain. The repertoires were released in a freely available public database meant as a resource for research on the immune response to SARS-CoV-2. The prospective study material was composed of cDNA or gDNA derived from T cells, B-cell-depleted T cells, or PBMCs. Subjects who had been exposed to COVID-19, were actively infected with it, or had recovered from it provided the deeply sampled blood TCRbeta repertoires that made up the dataset. Sample metadata almost always included a de-identified subject ID, COVID-19 status, age in years and sex. Samples came from the ongoing ImmuneRACE study (first 160 participants) plus 1,254 subjects from 6 global collaborators. HLA class I and class II types, where available, came from metadata supplied by the sample provider rather than from assay-based typing.

The immunoSEQ Assay, a bias-controlled multiplex PCR, was used to amplify TCRbeta CDR3 regions from genomic DNA. Concerning the study's data processing: The number of nucleated cells in each sample was estimated from the amplification of reference gene primers within the assay. To quantify the absolute abundance of each unique TCRbeta CDR3 rearrangement, sequence reads were collapsed and filtered. For each sample, productive Simpson clonality was calculated as the square root of Simpson's diversity index across productive rearrangements. Drawn from immuneACCESS, this table holds only the in-frame rearrangements with V and J called that TCRdb kept. Clones are partly lost; checked studies trace under half to an unresolved V gene and leave the rest unexplained. V and J calls plus clone size are reproduced from that table; the DNA served to infer D and trimming. Counted in this sample were 55,000 to 85,000 clones; 81% of them appeared once. The ten largest clones capture 0.83% of the sample.

Results and caveats for the whole study, not just this receptor: How much clinical and demographic metadata was included differed by source and by participant, and the metadata was provided uncurated.

Points on this clone: No antigen is known for it. The input lacks base qualities; no much larger clone sits a single base away.

The collaborating institutions used their own protocols to collect whole blood in K2EDTA tubes. For TCRbeta analysis, collaborator samples were shipped as frozen whole blood, as isolated PBMCs, or as DNA extracted from either sample type. As encoded in the germline V gene, CDR1 is SGHAT while CDR2 is FQNNGV. V and J are trimmed by 1 base and 8 bases, and the gene matches miss 11 bases of the junction. The CDR3 holds 17 amino acids from the cysteine to the phenylalanine. Only the CDR3 part of the read is kept: 51 bases, read in frame from the first base. The sample comprised peripheral blood. The receptor's source is a woman in her 70s with acute or convalescent COVID-19. This sequence uses TRBV11-2 and TRBJ2-1; TRBD2 aligns with 10 central bases. The DNA sequence is TGTGCCAGCAGCTTAGGGCTAGCGGGGGCCCACTGGGATGAGCAGTTCTTC. Translated, it reads CASSLGLAGAHWDEQFF.